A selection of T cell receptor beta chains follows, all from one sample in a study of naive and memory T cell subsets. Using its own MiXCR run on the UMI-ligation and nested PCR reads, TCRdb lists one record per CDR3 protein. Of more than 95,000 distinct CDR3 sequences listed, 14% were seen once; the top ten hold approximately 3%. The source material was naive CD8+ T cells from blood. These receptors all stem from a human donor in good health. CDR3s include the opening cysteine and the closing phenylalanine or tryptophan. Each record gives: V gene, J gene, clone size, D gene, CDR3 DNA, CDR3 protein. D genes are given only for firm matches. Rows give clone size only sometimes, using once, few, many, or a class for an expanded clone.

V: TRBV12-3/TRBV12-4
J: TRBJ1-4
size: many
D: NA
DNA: TGTGCCAGCAGCTCACTTACAGGGTATGAAAAACTGTTTTTT
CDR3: CASSSLTGYEKLFF

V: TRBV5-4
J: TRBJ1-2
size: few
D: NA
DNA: TGTGCCAGCAGCCCGGGGGCGCCAAACTATGGCTACACCTTC
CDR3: CASSPGAPNYGYTF

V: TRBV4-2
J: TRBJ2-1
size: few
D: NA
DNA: TGTGCCAGCAGCCTCACGGGGGGCGGAAATGAGCAGTTCTTC
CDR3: CASSLTGGGNEQFF

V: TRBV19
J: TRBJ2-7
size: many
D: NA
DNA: TGTGCCAGTAGTATGGTACAGGGCAACGAGCAGTACTTC
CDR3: CASSMVQGNEQYF

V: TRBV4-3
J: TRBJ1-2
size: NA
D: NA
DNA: TGCGCCAGCAGCCTTGACAGGTCCTCTGCTAAGGGCTACACCTTC
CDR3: CASSLDRSSAKGYTF

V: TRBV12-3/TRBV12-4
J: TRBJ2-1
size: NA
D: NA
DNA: TGTGCCAGCAGTATTGGTGGTGCAAAGTACAATGAGCAGTTCTTC
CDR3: CASSIGGAKYNEQFF

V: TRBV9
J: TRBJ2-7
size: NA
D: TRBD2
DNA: TGTGCCAGCAGCGTAGGGTCCGCGGGGGTGACGCGCGAGCAGTACTTC
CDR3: CASSVGSAGVTREQYF

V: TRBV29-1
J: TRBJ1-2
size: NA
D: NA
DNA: TGCAGCGTTGAATTACAGAACTATGGCTACACCTTC
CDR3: CSVELQNYGYTF

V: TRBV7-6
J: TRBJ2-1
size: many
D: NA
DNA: TGTGCCAGCAGCTTAGAAGAGACAGCTTACAATGAGCAGTTCTTC
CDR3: CASSLEETAYNEQFF

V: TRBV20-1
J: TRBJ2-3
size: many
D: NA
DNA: TGCAGTGCTCCATACCAAGGAAATACGCAGTATTTT
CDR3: CSAPYQGNTQYF

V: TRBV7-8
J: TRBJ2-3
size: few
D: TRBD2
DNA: TGTGCCAGCAGCCCCCGGACTAGCGTTACACCCCCAGATACGCAGTATTTT
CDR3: CASSPRTSVTPPDTQYF

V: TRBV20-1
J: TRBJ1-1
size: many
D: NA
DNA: TGCAGTGCTATCCCGGTGGAGGGAAACACTGAAGCTTTCTTT
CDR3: CSAIPVEGNTEAFF

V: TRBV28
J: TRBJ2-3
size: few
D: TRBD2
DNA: TGTGCCAGCAGTTTTGCTAGCGGGGGCTTGGGGGATACGCAGTATTTT
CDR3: CASSFASGGLGDTQYF

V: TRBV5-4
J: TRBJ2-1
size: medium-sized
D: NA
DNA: TGTGCCAGCAGCTTAGGGGGCAATGAGCAGTTCTTC
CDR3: CASSLGGNEQFF

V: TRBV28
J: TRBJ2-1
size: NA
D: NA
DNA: TGTGCCAGCACCGAGGGGCCCATCAATGAGCAGTTCTTC
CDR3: CASTEGPINEQFF

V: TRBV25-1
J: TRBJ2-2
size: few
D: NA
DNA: TGTGCCAGCAGAGCAGGCGGGGAGCTGTTTTTT
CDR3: CASRAGGELFF